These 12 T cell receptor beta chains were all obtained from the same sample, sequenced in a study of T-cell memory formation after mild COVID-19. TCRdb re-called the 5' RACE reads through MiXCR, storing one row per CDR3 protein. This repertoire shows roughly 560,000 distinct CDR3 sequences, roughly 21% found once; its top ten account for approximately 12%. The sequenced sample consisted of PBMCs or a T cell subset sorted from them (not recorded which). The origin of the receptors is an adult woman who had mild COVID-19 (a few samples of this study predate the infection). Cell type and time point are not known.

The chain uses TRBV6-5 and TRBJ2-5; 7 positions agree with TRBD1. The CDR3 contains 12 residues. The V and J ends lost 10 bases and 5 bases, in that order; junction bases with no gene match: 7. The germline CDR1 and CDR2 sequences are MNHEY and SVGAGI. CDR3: CATATGTETQYF. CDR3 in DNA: TGTGCCACGGCGACAGGGACGGAGACCCAGTACTTC.

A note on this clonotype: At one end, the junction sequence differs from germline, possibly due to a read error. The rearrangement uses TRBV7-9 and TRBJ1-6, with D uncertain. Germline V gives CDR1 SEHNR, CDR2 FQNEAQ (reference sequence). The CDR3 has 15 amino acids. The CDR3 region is CASSSEPGFNSPLQF. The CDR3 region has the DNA TGTGCCAGCAGCTCTGAACCGGGGTTCAATTCACCCCTCCAATTT.

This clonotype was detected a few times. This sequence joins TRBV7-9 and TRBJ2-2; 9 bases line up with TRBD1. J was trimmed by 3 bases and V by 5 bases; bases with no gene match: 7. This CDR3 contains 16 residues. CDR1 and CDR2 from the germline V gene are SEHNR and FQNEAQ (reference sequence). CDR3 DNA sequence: TGTGCCAGCAGCACTCGGGGGACAGGGCACACCGGGGAGCTGTTTTTT. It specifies CASSTRGTGHTGELFF.

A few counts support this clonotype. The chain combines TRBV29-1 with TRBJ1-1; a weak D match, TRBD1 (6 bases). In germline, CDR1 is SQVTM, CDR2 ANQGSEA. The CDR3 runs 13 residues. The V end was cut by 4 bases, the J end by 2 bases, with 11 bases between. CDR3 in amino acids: CSVGYRVNTEAFF. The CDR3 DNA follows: TGCAGCGTTGGGTACAGGGTTAACACTGAAGCTTTCTTT.

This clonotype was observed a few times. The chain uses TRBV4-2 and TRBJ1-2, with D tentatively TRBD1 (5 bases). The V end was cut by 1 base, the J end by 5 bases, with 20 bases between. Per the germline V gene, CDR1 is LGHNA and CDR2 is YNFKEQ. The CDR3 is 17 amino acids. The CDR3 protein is CASSQAPGPGDRYGYTF. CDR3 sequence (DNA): TGTGCCAGCAGCCAAGCTCCGGGACCCGGGGACCGGTATGGCTACACCTTC.

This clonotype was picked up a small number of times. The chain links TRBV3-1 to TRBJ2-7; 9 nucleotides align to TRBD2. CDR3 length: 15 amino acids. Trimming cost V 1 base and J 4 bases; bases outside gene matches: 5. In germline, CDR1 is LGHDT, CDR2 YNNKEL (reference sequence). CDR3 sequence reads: CASSQAPSGVYEQYF. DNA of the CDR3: TGTGCCAGCAGCCAAGCCCCTAGCGGGGTATACGAGCAGTACTTC.

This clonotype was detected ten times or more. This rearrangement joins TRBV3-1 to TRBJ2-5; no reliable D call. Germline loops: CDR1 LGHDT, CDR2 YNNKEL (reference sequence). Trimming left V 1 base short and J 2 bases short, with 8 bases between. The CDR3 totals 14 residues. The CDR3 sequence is CASSQGNLQETQYF. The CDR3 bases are TGTGCCAGCAGCCAAGGAAACTTACAAGAGACCCAGTACTTC.

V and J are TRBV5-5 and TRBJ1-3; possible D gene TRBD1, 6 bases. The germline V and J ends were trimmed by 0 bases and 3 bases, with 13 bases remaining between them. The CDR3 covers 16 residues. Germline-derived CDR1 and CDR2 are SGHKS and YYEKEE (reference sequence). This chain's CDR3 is CASSLVGRGYGNTIYF. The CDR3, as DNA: TGTGCCAGCAGCTTGGTTGGCAGGGGATATGGAAACACCATATATTTT.

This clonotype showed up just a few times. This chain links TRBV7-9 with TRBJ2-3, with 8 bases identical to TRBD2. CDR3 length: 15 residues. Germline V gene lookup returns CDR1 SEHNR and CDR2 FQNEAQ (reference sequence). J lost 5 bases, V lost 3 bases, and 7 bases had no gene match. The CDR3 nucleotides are TGTGCCAGCAGCTTCGGGGGGGATGGTGGAGATACGCAGTATTTT. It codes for CASSFGGDGGDTQYF. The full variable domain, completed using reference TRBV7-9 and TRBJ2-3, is DTGVSQNPRHKITKRGQNVTFRCDPISEHNRLYWYRQTLGQGPEFLTYFQNEAQLEKSRLLSDRFSAERPKGSFSTLEIQRTEQGDSAMYLCASSFGGDGGDTQYFGPGTRLTVL.

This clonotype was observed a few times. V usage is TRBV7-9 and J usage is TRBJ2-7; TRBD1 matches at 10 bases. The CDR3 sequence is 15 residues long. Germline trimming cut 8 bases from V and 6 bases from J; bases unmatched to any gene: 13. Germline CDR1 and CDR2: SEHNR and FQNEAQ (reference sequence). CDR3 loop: CASGRGTGELGEQYF. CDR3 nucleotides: TGTGCCAGCGGGAGGGGGACAGGGGAATTAGGCGAGCAGTACTTC.

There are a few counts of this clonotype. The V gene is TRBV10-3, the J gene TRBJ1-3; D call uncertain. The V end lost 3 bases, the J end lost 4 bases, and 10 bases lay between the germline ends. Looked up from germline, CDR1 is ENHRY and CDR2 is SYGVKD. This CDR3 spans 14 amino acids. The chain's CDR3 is CAISEEAWGNTIYF. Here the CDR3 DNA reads TGTGCCATCAGTGAAGAGGCGTGGGGAAACACCATATATTTT.

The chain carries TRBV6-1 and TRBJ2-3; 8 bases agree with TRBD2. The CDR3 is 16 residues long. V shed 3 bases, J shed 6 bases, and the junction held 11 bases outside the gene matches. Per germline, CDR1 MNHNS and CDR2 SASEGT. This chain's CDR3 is CASSDGAGAGGDTQYF. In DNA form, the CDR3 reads TGTGCCAGCAGTGACGGAGCGGGAGCCGGGGGCGATACGCAGTATTTT.